The rows below give T cell receptor beta chains drawn from one sample of a study of identical twins. TCRdb ran MiXCR on the 5' RACE reads and lists one entry per CDR3 protein. The repertoire holds about 530,000 distinct CDR3 sequences, about 16% seen once, with more than 0.4% in the top ten. The same data also contributed to another study, on yellow fever vaccine responses in identical twins.

Material for sequencing was CD4+ T cells sorted from blood. The origin of the receptors is a woman under 30 in good health. Each CDR3 is given with its conserved first and last residue. A D gene is named only where the DNA matches it firmly. The size field is filled for only some rows; it gives once, few, many or a size class.

cdr3_length	d_call	clone_size	v_call	j_call	cdr3_aa	cdr3_nt
14	TRBD1	NA	TRBV29-1	TRBJ1-5	CSVAFGQGDQPQHF	TGCAGCGTTGCATTCGGACAGGGGGATCAGCCCCAGCATTTT
13	NA	many	TRBV29-1	TRBJ2-1	CSVGGQIYNEQFF	TGCAGCGTGGGGGGACAGATATACAATGAGCAGTTCTTC
13	NA	NA	TRBV10-3	TRBJ2-1	CAISEARDNEQFF	TGTGCCATCAGTGAGGCTAGAGACAATGAGCAGTTCTTC
17	NA	NA	TRBV5-1	TRBJ2-2	CASSPADYPSRSGELFF	TGCGCCAGCAGCCCGGCCGACTACCCATCCCGATCCGGGGAGCTGTTTTTT
14	NA	few	TRBV12-3/TRBV12-4	TRBJ1-2	CASSLFDVNYGYTF	TGTGCCAGCAGTTTATTTGACGTTAACTATGGCTACACCTTC
13	TRBD1	few	TRBV2	TRBJ1-2	CARRGQSNYGYTF	TGTGCCAGGAGGGGACAGTCGAACTATGGCTACACCTTC
13	TRBD1	NA	TRBV29-1	TRBJ1-1	CSVPGQGGTEAFF	TGCAGCGTTCCCGGACAGGGGGGCACTGAAGCTTTCTTT
15	NA	few	TRBV10-3	TRBJ2-1	CAISRDRSSYNEQFF	TGTGCCATCAGTAGGGACCGGAGCTCCTACAATGAGCAGTTCTTC
15	NA	few	TRBV18	TRBJ2-3	CASSPPVGVTDTQYF	TGTGCCAGCTCACCACCGGTGGGGGTCACAGATACGCAGTATTTT
14	NA	NA	TRBV19	TRBJ1-5	CASSPRWGNQPQHF	TGTGCCAGTAGTCCCCGGTGGGGCAATCAGCCCCAGCATTTT
12	NA	many	TRBV12-3/TRBV12-4	TRBJ1-1	CASSPTDSQAFF	TGTGCCAGCAGTCCGACCGACAGTCAAGCTTTCTTT
14	NA	NA	TRBV20-1	TRBJ1-1	CSADARAINSEAFF	TGCAGTGCTGATGCGAGGGCGATTAACAGTGAAGCTTTCTTT
17	TRBD1	NA	TRBV18	TRBJ2-1	CASSPGPRDRARNEQFF	TGTGCCAGCTCACCAGGGCCCCGGGACAGGGCCCGCAATGAGCAGTTCTTC
16	TRBD1	NA	TRBV18	TRBJ2-7	CASSPPGTGPAYEQYF	TGTGCCAGCTCACCACCCGGGACAGGGCCAGCCTACGAGCAGTACTTC
14	TRBD1	few	TRBV29-1	TRBJ1-1	CSVAQGAWYTEAFF	TGCAGCGTTGCACAGGGGGCTTGGTATACTGAAGCTTTCTTT
16	TRBD2	few	TRBV5-1	TRBJ2-1	CASSLTSGSVVNEQFF	TGCGCCAGCAGCTTAACTAGCGGGAGCGTAGTGAATGAGCAGTTCTTC
13	NA	NA	TRBV14	TRBJ2-7	CASSQVVGAREYF	TGTGCCAGCAGCCAAGTTGTAGGGGCGAGGGAGTACTTC
14	NA	few	TRBV11-1	TRBJ2-7	CASSLNFGTYEQYF	TGTGCCAGCAGCTTAAATTTTGGAACCTACGAGCAGTACTTC
12	NA	few	TRBV6-2/TRBV6-3	TRBJ2-7	CASRAFTYEQYF	TGTGCCAGCCGAGCCTTTACCTACGAGCAGTACTTC
16	NA	NA	TRBV3-1	TRBJ2-1	CASSQQTGVAGNEQFF	TGTGCCAGCAGCCAGCAGACCGGAGTTGCGGGAAATGAGCAGTTCTTC
15	TRBD2	few	TRBV20-1	TRBJ2-3	CSASGLAGSTDTQYF	TGCAGTGCTAGTGGGCTAGCGGGTAGCACAGATACGCAGTATTTT
16	NA	NA	TRBV15	TRBJ2-5	CATSRPPGWGEETQYF	TGTGCCACCAGCAGACCCCCCGGGTGGGGAGAAGAGACCCAGTACTTC
13	NA	NA	TRBV5-5	TRBJ1-5	CASSPDDNQPQHF	TGTGCCAGCAGCCCGGACGACAATCAGCCCCAGCATTTT
11	NA	many	TRBV15	TRBJ2-1	CATRANNEQFF	TGTGCCACCAGAGCTAACAATGAGCAGTTCTTC
10	NA	few	TRBV20-1	TRBJ2-3	CSARLDTQYF	TGCAGTGCTAGGCTGGATACGCAGTATTTT
17	TRBD2	few	TRBV12-3/TRBV12-4	TRBJ2-2	CASSLGLAGGYTGELFF	TGTGCCAGCAGCCTGGGACTAGCGGGAGGGTACACCGGGGAGCTGTTTTTT
14	NA	NA	TRBV7-8	TRBJ2-2	CASSSMRATGELFF	TGTGCCAGCAGCTCGATGAGGGCCACCGGGGAGCTGTTTTTT
15	NA	few	TRBV12-3/TRBV12-4	TRBJ1-1	CASSPRVGPNTEAFF	TGTGCCAGCAGCCCTCGTGTTGGTCCGAACACTGAAGCTTTCTTT
13	NA	NA	TRBV27	TRBJ1-1	CASSVLWGTEAFF	TGTGCCAGCAGCGTCTTGTGGGGCACTGAAGCTTTCTTT
15	NA	few	TRBV2	TRBJ2-2	CASSPGGIIAGELFF	TGTGCCAGCAGTCCCGGGGGTATCATCGCCGGGGAGCTGTTTTTT